This record concerns one T cell receptor (beta chain) sequence. Its antigen remains unknown. The sample belongs to a study of graft-versus-host responses after intestinal transplantation. Study overall: Every one of the recipients received anti-thymocyte globulin induction and afterwards took tacrolimus and steroids for around three years. Study-wide results and caveats: Some GvH clones appeared in ileal mucosa or blood before recipient bone marrow. Declining HvG levels early post-transplant were linked to peak circulating GvH clone levels.

Here immunoSEQ multiplex PCR was the method, and the copy in TCRdb shows in-frame clones only, minus some. The table lists 90,000 or so clones, around 84% of them singletons. Germline trimming cut 4 bases from V and 2 bases from J; bases unmatched to any gene: 4. CDR1 and CDR2 (germline): SGHNT, YYREEE (reference sequence). The CDR3 runs 16 residues. The V gene is TRBV5-4, the J gene TRBJ2-5; 14 bases agree with TRBD2. Sequenced material: unstimulated CD4+ T cells sorted from spleen or lymph node cells, taken before intestinal transplant. This receptor was taken from a human donor who received an intestinal transplant. CDR3 DNA sequence: TGTGCCAGCAGCCCCCGACTAGCGGGGGGGCAAGAGACCCAGTACTTC. Amino acid sequence: CASSPRLAGGQETQYF.